This is a list of T cell receptor beta chains from one sample in a study of T cells after yellow fever vaccination. MiXCR, applied by TCRdb to the 5' RACE reads, yields one record per CDR3 protein. The data contain fewer than 500,000 distinct CDR3 sequences, around 20% of them seen just once; the ten biggest clones take up about a sixth. This sample comprised PBMCs, obtained before the yellow fever booster vaccination. Every receptor here comes from a man younger than 35 who received the YFV17D yellow fever vaccine. The CDR3 runs from the conserved cysteine through the conserved F or W. D genes are given only for firm matches.

v_call,cdr3_length,d_call,j_call,cdr3_aa
TRBV6-5,11,NA,TRBJ1-2,CASAGPRGYTF
TRBV7-3,17,TRBD1,TRBJ2-2,CASSETGQGAGTGELFF
TRBV3-1,15,NA,TRBJ2-3,CASSQVPGGTDTQYF
TRBV7-9,16,TRBD1,TRBJ2-1,CASVGYRGLGYNEQFF
TRBV4-3,16,TRBD2,TRBJ2-5,CASSQETSGVQETQYF
TRBV28,14,NA,TRBJ1-5,CASSGLISNQPQHF
TRBV7-2,19,TRBD2,TRBJ2-2,CASSWPVTSGGLGTGELFF
TRBV5-4,15,NA,TRBJ1-2,CASSFQGGVPYGYTF
TRBV5-1,15,NA,TRBJ2-3,CASRRGDGGADTQYF
TRBV2,14,NA,TRBJ1-4,CASSVLDGTEKLFF
TRBV4-1,15,NA,TRBJ1-2,CASSLSTGSIYGYTF
TRBV4-1,12,NA,TRBJ1-2,CASSQEGFGYTF
TRBV20-1,12,NA,TRBJ2-5,CSARMRQETQYF
TRBV20-1,12,NA,TRBJ1-1,CNPRGGNTEAFF
TRBV6-6,12,TRBD1,TRBJ1-2,CASRPDRAGYTF
TRBV7-2,15,TRBD2,TRBJ2-3,CASSFGGYLGDTQYF
TRBV29-1,12,NA,TRBJ1-2,CSVLSRGVGYTF
TRBV29-1,13,NA,TRBJ1-1,CSVEENRDTEAFF
TRBV5-4,14,TRBD1,TRBJ1-2,CASSLARGRYGYTF
TRBV6-2/TRBV6-3,13,NA,TRBJ2-1,CASSYKSLRQQFF
TRBV7-2,13,NA,TRBJ1-5,CASSLDDIQPQHF
TRBV6-5,15,TRBD1,TRBJ1-2,CASSSRTGNSYGYTF
TRBV7-9,15,NA,TRBJ2-3,CASWTRGNLTDTQYF
TRBV6-2/TRBV6-3,18,NA,TRBJ2-6,CASVQDPDSAGGANVLTF
TRBV7-9,14,NA,TRBJ1-4,CASSRGAGNEKLFF
TRBV29-1,13,NA,TRBJ2-1,CSVESPWGNEQFF
TRBV4-3,15,TRBD2,TRBJ2-1,CASSQKLAGDNEQFF
TRBV7-9,14,NA,TRBJ1-6,CASSLAQINSPLHF
TRBV9,15,NA,TRBJ1-4,CASSPSFWTAGKLFF
TRBV4-2,16,NA,TRBJ2-2,CASSQEGPLGCGELFF
TRBV27,19,TRBD2,TRBJ2-1,CASSKLAGGPLSSYNEQFF
TRBV11-2,15,TRBD1,TRBJ2-1,CASRFQGAGGNEQFF
TRBV29-1,13,NA,TRBJ1-1,CSVGWGGGTEAFF
TRBV4-1,18,TRBD2,TRBJ2-1,CASSPWTSGGDSYNEQFF
TRBV2,11,NA,TRBJ1-4,CASSDSVVLFF
TRBV7-2,17,TRBD2,TRBJ2-1,CASSFRLAGGISNEQFF
TRBV20-1,13,NA,TRBJ2-5,CSAKGSWRETQYF
TRBV19,15,TRBD1,TRBJ2-1,CASRSPGGEYNEQFF
TRBV4-2,14,NA,TRBJ1-2,CASSQELRGTGYTF
TRBV20-1,16,TRBD1,TRBJ1-5,CSARGATGVSNQPQHF
TRBV9,14,NA,TRBJ2-3,CASSAQGGQDTQYF
TRBV5-6,11,TRBD1,TRBJ1-2,CASGQGRGYTF
TRBV20-1,17,TRBD1,TRBJ2-1,CSHNPETGLASYNEQFF
TRBV7-2,12,NA,TRBJ1-3,CATGEPGNTIYF
TRBV4-1,18,TRBD2,TRBJ2-3,CASSQEALAGGPADTQYF
TRBV4-1,17,TRBD2,TRBJ2-1,CASSRRLAGGQDNEQFF
TRBV3-1,13,NA,TRBJ1-2,CASSQSRPGGYTF
TRBV20-1,13,NA,TRBJ2-3,CSARDGRPDTQYF
TRBV12-3/TRBV12-4,15,NA,TRBJ1-2,CASSLGGVGSYGYTF
TRBV10-3,11,NA,TRBJ2-3,CAIMLGDTQYF